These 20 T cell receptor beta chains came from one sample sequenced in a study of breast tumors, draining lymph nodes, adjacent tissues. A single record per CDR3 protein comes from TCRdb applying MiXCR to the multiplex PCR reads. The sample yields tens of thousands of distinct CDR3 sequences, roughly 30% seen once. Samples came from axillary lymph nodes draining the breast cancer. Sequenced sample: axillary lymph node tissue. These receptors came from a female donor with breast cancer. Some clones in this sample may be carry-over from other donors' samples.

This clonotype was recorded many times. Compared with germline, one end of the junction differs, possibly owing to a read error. CDR3 in DNA: TGTGCCAGCACCTTGGGGAGGGGACGAGGCTACACCTTC. Translating it yields CASTLGRGRGYTF. The rearrangement joins TRBV5-8 to TRBJ1-2, with D tentatively TRBD1 (5 bases). CDR3 length equals 13 residues. The germline CDR1 and CDR2 sequences are SGHTS and YDEGEE.

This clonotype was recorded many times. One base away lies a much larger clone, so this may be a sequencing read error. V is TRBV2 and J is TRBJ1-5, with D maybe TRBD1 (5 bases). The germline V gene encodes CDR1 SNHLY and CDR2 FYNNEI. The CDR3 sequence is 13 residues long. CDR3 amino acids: CTSSGHSNQPQHF. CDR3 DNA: TGTACCAGCAGTGGACATAGCAATCAGCCCCAGCATTTT.

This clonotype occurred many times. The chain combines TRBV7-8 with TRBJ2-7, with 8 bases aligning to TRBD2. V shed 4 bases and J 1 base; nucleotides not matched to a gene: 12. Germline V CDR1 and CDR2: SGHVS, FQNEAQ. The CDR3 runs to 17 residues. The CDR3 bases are TGTGCCAGCAGCTACAGACCTGGACTAGCCCATTCCTACGAGCAGTACTTC. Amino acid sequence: CASSYRPGLAHSYEQYF.

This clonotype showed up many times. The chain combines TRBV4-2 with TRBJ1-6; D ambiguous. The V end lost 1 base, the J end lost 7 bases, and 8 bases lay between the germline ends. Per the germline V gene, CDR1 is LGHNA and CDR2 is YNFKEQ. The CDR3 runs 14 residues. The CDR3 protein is CASSQAITNSPLHF. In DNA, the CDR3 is TGTGCCAGCAGCCAAGCCATAACAAATTCACCCCTCCACTTT.

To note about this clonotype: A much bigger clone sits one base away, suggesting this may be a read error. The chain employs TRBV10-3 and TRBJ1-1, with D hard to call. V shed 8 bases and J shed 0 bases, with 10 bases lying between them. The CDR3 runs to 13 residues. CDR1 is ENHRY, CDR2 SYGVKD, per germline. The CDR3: CAIQDAMNTEAFF. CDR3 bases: TGTGCCATCCAGGACGCCATGAACACTGAAGCTTTCTTT.

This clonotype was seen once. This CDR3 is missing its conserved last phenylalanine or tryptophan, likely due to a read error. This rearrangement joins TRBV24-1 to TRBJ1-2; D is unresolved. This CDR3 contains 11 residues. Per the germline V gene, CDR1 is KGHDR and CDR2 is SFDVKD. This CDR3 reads CATSDFYGYTL. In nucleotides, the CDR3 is TGTGCCACCAGCGATTTCTATGGCTACACCCTC.

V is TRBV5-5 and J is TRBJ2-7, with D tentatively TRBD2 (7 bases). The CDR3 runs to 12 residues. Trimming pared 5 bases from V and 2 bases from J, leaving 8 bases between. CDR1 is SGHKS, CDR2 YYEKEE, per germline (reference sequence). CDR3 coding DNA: TGTGCCAGCAGGGGGGGGCCCTACGAGCAGTACTTC. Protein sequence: CASRGGPYEQYF.

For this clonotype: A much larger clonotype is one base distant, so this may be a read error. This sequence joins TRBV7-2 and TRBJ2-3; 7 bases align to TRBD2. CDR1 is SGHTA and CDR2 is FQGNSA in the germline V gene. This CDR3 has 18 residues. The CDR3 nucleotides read TGTGCCAGCAGTTTACACACCCGACTAGCCGGAGACACACATACGCAGTATTTT. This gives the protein CASSLHTRLAGDTHTQYF.

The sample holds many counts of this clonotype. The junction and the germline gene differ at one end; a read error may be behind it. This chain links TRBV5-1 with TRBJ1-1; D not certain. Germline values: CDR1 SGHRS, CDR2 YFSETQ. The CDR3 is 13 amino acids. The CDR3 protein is CASTIGLNAEAFF. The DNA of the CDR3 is TGCGCCAGCACTATAGGTTTGAACGCTGAAGCTTTCTTT. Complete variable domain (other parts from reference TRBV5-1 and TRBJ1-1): KAGVTQTPRYLIKTRGQQVTLSCSPISGHRSVSWYQQTPGQGLQFLFEYFSETQRNKGNFPGRFSGRQFSNSRSEMNVSTLELGDSALYLCASTIGLNAEAFFGQGTRLTVV.

The CDR3 DNA reads as TGCGCCAGCAGCCCAAGGGGCGGGGAGGAGACCCAGTACTTC. Protein: CASSPRGGEETQYF. The chain carries TRBV4-3 and TRBJ2-5, with D perhaps TRBD2 (6 bases). Germline V CDR1 and CDR2: LGHNA, YSLEER. The length of the CDR3 is 14 residues. V lost 4 bases and J 5 bases, leaving 14 bases between the germline ends.

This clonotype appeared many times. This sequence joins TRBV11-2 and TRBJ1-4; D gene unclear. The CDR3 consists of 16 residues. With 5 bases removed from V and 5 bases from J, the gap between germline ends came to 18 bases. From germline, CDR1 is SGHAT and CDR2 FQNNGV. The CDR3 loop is CASSPPASEQNEKLFF. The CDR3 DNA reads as TGTGCCAGCAGCCCACCCGCGTCGGAACAAAATGAAAAACTGTTTTTT.

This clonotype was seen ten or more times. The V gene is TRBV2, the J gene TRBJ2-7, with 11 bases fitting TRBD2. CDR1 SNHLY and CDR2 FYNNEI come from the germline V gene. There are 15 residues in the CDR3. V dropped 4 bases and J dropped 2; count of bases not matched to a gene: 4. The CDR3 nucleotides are TGTGCCAGCAGTGTAGTACTAGCGGGAGCCTACGAGCAGTACTTC. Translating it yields CASSVVLAGAYEQYF.

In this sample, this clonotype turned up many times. The chain's CDR3 is CASSLYSGGYNEQFF. DNA for the CDR3: TGTGCCAGCAGTTTATACAGCGGTGGTTACAATGAGCAGTTCTTC. This chain connects TRBV27 to TRBJ2-1, with D possibly TRBD2 on 5 matching bases. This CDR3 comprises 15 residues. The germline gives CDR1 MNHEY, CDR2 SMNVEV (reference sequence). The V and J ends lost 1 base and 4 bases respectively, with 11 bases between them.

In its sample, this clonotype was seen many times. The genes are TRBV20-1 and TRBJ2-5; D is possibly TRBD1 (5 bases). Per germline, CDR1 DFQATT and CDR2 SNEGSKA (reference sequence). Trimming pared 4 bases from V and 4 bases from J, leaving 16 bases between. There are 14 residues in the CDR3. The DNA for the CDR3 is TGCAGTGCTAAAACAGGACAAGGTTTAGAGACCCAGTACTTC. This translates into CSAKTGQGLETQYF.

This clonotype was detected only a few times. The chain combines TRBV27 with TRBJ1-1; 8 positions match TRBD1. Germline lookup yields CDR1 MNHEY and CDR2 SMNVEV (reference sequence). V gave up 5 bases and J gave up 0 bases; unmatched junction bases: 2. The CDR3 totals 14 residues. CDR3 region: CASSRTGMNTEAFF. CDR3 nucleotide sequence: TGTGCCAGCAGTCGGACAGGGATGAACACTGAAGCTTTCTTT.

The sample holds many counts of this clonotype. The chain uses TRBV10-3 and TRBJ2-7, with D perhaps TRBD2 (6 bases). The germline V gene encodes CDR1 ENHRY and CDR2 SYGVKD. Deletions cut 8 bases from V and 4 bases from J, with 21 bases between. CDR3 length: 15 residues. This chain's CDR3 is CAIRERDSLGYEQYF. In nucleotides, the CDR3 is TGTGCCATCCGGGAGAGGGACTCATTGGGATACGAGCAGTACTTC.

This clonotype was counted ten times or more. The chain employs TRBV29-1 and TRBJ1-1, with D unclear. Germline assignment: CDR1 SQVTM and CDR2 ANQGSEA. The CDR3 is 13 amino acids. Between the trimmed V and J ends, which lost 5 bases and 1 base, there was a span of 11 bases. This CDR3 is CSVKRWANTEAFF. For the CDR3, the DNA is TGCAGCGTTAAACGGTGGGCGAACACTGAAGCTTTCTTT.

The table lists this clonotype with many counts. CDR3 amino acids: CASSQDFVNSPLHF. The CDR3 region has the DNA TGCGCCAGCAGCCAAGATTTTGTGAATTCACCCCTCCACTTT. The chain couples TRBV4-1 to TRBJ1-6; D is unresolved. V dropped 0 bases and J dropped 7 bases, with 7 bases sitting between them. The CDR3 runs 14 residues. Germline lookup yields CDR1 MGHRA and CDR2 YSYEKL.

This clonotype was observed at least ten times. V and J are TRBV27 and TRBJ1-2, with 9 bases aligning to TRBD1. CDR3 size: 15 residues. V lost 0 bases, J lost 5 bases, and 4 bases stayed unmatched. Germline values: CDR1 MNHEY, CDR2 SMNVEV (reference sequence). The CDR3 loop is CASSLSGQGWYGYTF. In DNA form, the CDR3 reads TGTGCCAGCAGTTTATCGGGACAGGGATGGTATGGCTACACCTTC.

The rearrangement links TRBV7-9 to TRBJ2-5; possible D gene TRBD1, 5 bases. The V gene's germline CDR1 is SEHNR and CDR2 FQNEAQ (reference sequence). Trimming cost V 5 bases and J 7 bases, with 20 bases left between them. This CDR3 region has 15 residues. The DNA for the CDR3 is TGTGCCAGCAGCGGAGCCTTCATGAACAGGTCGACCCAGTACTTC. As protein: CASSGAFMNRSTQYF.